These T cell receptor beta chains were read from a single sample in a study of vaccination and CD4 T cells after COVID-19. TCRdb re-called the PCR reads through MiXCR, storing one row per CDR3 protein. The table includes approximately 21,000 distinct CDR3 sequences, around 44% detected once. These receptors lack a known antigen. The sample consisted of CD4+ T cells from blood, cultured in vitro, taken before SARS-CoV-2 vaccination. The receptor source for this set is a human donor who had recovered from COVID-19. CDR3s include the opening cysteine and the closing phenylalanine or tryptophan. The D gene is left open where the match is weak. Not all rows give a size; the values are once, few, many and, for expanded clones, a class.

CDR3aa: CASSGVLAGNYEQYF
CDR3nt: TGTGCCAGCAGTGGGGTACTAGCGGGGAACTACGAGCAGTACTTC
abundance: NA
j_gene: TRBJ2-7
v_gene: TRBV2
d_gene: TRBD2

CDR3aa: CASSSRLTSTDTQYF
CDR3nt: TGTGCCAGCAGTTCCAGGTTAACTAGCACAGATACGCAGTATTTT
abundance: NA
j_gene: TRBJ2-3
v_gene: TRBV27
d_gene: NA

CDR3aa: CASSLNYRLRTPLHF
CDR3nt: TGTGCCAGCAGTTTAAATTACAGATTGCGTACACCCCTCCACTTT
abundance: NA
j_gene: TRBJ1-6
v_gene: TRBV12-3/TRBV12-4
d_gene: NA

CDR3aa: CASSEALGDRGKLFF
CDR3nt: TGTGCCAGCAGTGAAGCGCTTGGGGACAGGGGTAAACTGTTTTTT
abundance: NA
j_gene: TRBJ1-4
v_gene: TRBV6-1
d_gene: TRBD1

CDR3aa: CASSGTKNTEAFF
CDR3nt: TGTGCCAGCAGTGGGACAAAGAACACTGAAGCTTTCTTT
abundance: NA
j_gene: TRBJ1-1
v_gene: TRBV2
d_gene: NA

CDR3aa: CASSLSTASYGYTF
CDR3nt: TGTGCCAGCAGCTTAAGTACAGCGAGCTATGGCTACACCTTC
abundance: NA
j_gene: TRBJ1-2
v_gene: TRBV11-2
d_gene: NA

CDR3aa: CASSPGQGAGEQYF
CDR3nt: TGTGCCAGCAGCCCTGGACAGGGGGCCGGCGAGCAGTACTTC
abundance: NA
j_gene: TRBJ2-7
v_gene: TRBV7-3
d_gene: TRBD1

CDR3aa: CASSTVGQESGYTF
CDR3nt: TGCGCCAGCAGCACCGTGGGACAGGAGTCTGGCTACACCTTC
abundance: NA
j_gene: TRBJ1-2
v_gene: TRBV5-1
d_gene: TRBD1

CDR3aa: CASSLAGGVMNTEAFF
CDR3nt: TGTGCCAGCAGCTTAGCAGGAGGGGTTATGAACACTGAAGCTTTCTTT
abundance: NA
j_gene: TRBJ1-1
v_gene: TRBV7-9
d_gene: NA

CDR3aa: CASSRGAGDRGLYGYTF
CDR3nt: TGTGCCAGCAGCCGGGGAGCCGGGGACAGGGGGCTCTATGGCTACACCTTC
abundance: few
j_gene: TRBJ1-2
v_gene: TRBV7-2
d_gene: TRBD1

CDR3aa: CASTYPNSPLHF
CDR3nt: TGTGCCAGCACCTACCCGAATTCACCCCTCCACTTT
abundance: NA
j_gene: TRBJ1-6
v_gene: TRBV7-2
d_gene: NA

CDR3aa: CASSLTGLLNTEAFF
CDR3nt: TGTGCCAGCAGCCTAACGGGACTCCTGAACACTGAAGCTTTCTTT
abundance: few
j_gene: TRBJ1-1
v_gene: TRBV7-6
d_gene: NA

CDR3aa: CASSFHRANTEAFF
CDR3nt: TGTGCCAGCAGTTTTCACAGGGCTAACACTGAAGCTTTCTTT
abundance: NA
j_gene: TRBJ1-1
v_gene: TRBV28
d_gene: NA

CDR3aa: CASSFSVPGFTQYF
CDR3nt: TGTGCCAGCAGCTTCTCGGTGCCGGGATTTACGCAGTATTTT
abundance: NA
j_gene: TRBJ2-3
v_gene: TRBV7-3
d_gene: NA

CDR3aa: CASSQRQDGETQYF
CDR3nt: TGTGCCAGCAGCCAAAGACAGGACGGGGAGACCCAGTACTTC
abundance: NA
j_gene: TRBJ2-5
v_gene: TRBV6-2/TRBV6-3
d_gene: NA

CDR3aa: CASSQDRVSYEQYF
CDR3nt: TGTGCCAGCAGTCAGGACCGAGTCTCCTACGAGCAGTACTTC
abundance: NA
j_gene: TRBJ2-7
v_gene: TRBV6-2/TRBV6-3
d_gene: NA

CDR3aa: CASRTRGTQETQYF
CDR3nt: TGTGCCAGCAGGACCAGGGGGACCCAAGAGACCCAGTACTTC
abundance: NA
j_gene: TRBJ2-5
v_gene: TRBV28
d_gene: TRBD1

CDR3aa: CSARDRGRAKNIQYF
CDR3nt: TGCAGTGCTAGAGATAGGGGGAGAGCCAAAAACATTCAGTACTTC
abundance: few
j_gene: TRBJ2-4
v_gene: TRBV20-1
d_gene: NA

CDR3aa: CASSYRDRVSGYTF
CDR3nt: TGTGCCAGCAGCTACCGGGACAGGGTTTCTGGCTACACCTTC
abundance: NA
j_gene: TRBJ1-2
v_gene: TRBV7-9
d_gene: TRBD1

CDR3aa: CASSLTESSYEQYF
CDR3nt: TGTGCCAGCAGCTTAACGGAGAGCTCCTACGAGCAGTACTTC
abundance: NA
j_gene: TRBJ2-7
v_gene: TRBV7-2
d_gene: NA